This T cell receptor (beta chain) was sequenced during a study of cytomegalovirus exposure and HLA in healthy donors (dated by TCRdb to the late 2010s). With regard to the full study: In an earlier analysis of around 540 of the donors, 276 Gb of sequence data and approximately 100 million unique TCR beta sequences from 150 million to 200 million T cells were reported. In the later analysis, no new phenotypic data were used to find candidate immune exposures; instead, reliance was placed on TCR beta sequences and their occurrence across donors. Besides the first cohort of 666 subjects, a separate validation cohort made up of 120 different subjects was used. Using immunosequencing, the study profiled T cell repertoires from fewer than 700 subjects and related those repertoires to cytomegalovirus serostatus. Because of strong linkage in the cohort, roughly five DR-DQ haplotypes were treated as single units for association and clustering. A later analysis re-examined previously published TCR beta repertoires from roughly 720 donors and added high-resolution HLA genotyping to investigate patterns of TCR occurrence. The aim of the study was to test whether cataloging public T cell receptors could identify signatures of past pathogen exposure. HLA typing covered class I and class II loci at four-digit resolution. Across approximately 400 genotyped donors of the cohort, an average of approximately 240,000 unique TCR beta nucleotide sequences per donor were sequenced, and roughly 20% of those sequences were non-productive. The number of donors typed differed by locus, with 629-630 for A, B, C, DRB1 and DQB1, roughly 520 for DQA1, about 610 for DPA1, and some 470 for DPB1. Approximately 310 gigabases of sequencing data and 80 million or so unique TCR sequences were included in an early release covering roughly 600 HLA-typed donors. A later genetic analysis took genome-wide SNP genotypes for about three fifths of the 666 donors and used that subset as a discovery cohort. All discovery cohort repertoires had been generated on a single sequencing platform. Alongside the repertoire data, information on donor age, sex, ethnicity and CMV serostatus was compiled. An earlier analysis of around 640 of the donors used high-throughput TCR beta sequencing to judge whether each TCR beta V gene segment behaved as functional or pseudogenic. To predict cytomegalovirus infection status, the study brought together high-throughput TCR immunosequencing, statistical association of individual TCRs with disease status, and machine learning. Of the roughly 400 genotyped donors, 81% fell in the genetic ancestry cluster associated with self-reported Caucasian donors.

Clipping removes 2 bases from V and 5 bases from J, with 3 as the unmatched junction base count. From cysteine to phenylalanine, the CDR3 is 13 amino acids long. This entry keeps only the CDR3 DNA: 39 bases, framed from base 1. CDR1 and CDR2, looked up from the germline V gene, are SGDLS and YYNGEE. In total, 600 or so healthy bone marrow donors made up the cohort. At the time of sampling, all cohort members were nominally healthy, though unrecorded immune exposures were likely present. The donor was CMV seropositive and belonged to the group of around 300 seropositive cohort members. A peripheral blood sample was provided by each donor, and peripheral blood mononuclear cells were used for TCR beta sequencing. The Qiagen DNeasy Blood Extraction Kit was used to extract genomic DNA from the blood cell samples. Note on this clone: Its specific antigen is unknown. No base qualities exist here, and no much larger clone lies one base off it.

Results the study describes overall, beyond this receptor: The presence/absence analyses assumed that sequencing depth was roughly uniform across donors, and that assumption may not be true. Several of the top co-occurrence clusters appeared to be linked to parvovirus B19, influenza, CMV and Epstein-Barr virus, according to a later analysis. Strong co-occurrence of HLA alleles, especially DR and DQ, made assigning TCR associations to individual alleles difficult. A later analysis found that HLA-associated TCR beta chains were more clonally expanded and had lower generation probabilities than equally common non-associated chains. HLA typing was unavailable for some donors at each locus, so association tests used only the typed subset. In vitro tests confirmed that a few of the cytomegalovirus-associated TCR beta chains recognize cytomegalovirus antigens. Some IMGT-functional V segments, including TRBV6-2 and TRBV6-3, could not be distinguished by the 87-base-pair reads and were therefore excluded. The authors suggested that the approach could potentially be generalized to other disease states and immunological phenotypes. A total of roughly 160 TCR beta chains were listed by the study as associated with cytomegalovirus. The cohort was sequenced for TCR beta chains only, and without alpha or paired-chain data the features that could be detected were limited. Most TCR sequences were observed very rarely across donors, whereas some public TCRs were present in many individuals. A cluster of highly shared sequence variants was judged likely to be a technical artifact of the sequencing pipeline. In a later analysis, TCR association rates were found to vary across HLA loci, with the most associated TCRs seen for DRB1 alleles and the fewest for HLA-C alleles. A later analysis associated 15,000 to 20,000 TCR beta sequences with specific HLA alleles at a false discovery rate of 0.05. In both the original and validation cohorts, the classifier was reported to diagnose cytomegalovirus status with high specificity and sensitivity. Linkage disequilibrium might explain the correlated functional status among segregating V segments, but an unknown experimental factor could not be excluded. An association between a missense DCLRE1C variant and V-gene and J-gene trimming of TCR beta chains was found in a later genetic analysis and replicated in an independent cohort. Because counts were too low, seventeen rarely observed V segments, including chromosome 9 orphons, were left out of the earlier analysis of some 600 of the donors. A further reported finding was that TCR beta sequences accurately predicted the HLA-A and HLA-B alleles for most subjects in the first cohort. Broadly in line with IMGT annotations, most TCR beta V segments showed up in productive rearrangements about 87% or about 30% of the time in an earlier analysis of around 600 of the donors. A later analysis found that most CMV-associated TCR beta chains appeared HLA-restricted, with HLA associations seemingly driven largely by CMV exposure. Compared with the roughly 670-donor mean, donors in an Asian-associated ancestry cluster had fewer N-insertions in productive TCRs, according to a later genetic analysis. For the cohort, immune exposure information was limited to CMV serostatus.

The method behind the library was the immunoSEQ multiplex PCR assay. A mixture of 60 forward primers for TCR Vbeta segments and 13 reverse primers for TCR Jbeta segments was used in the multiplex PCR. A multiplex PCR assay on genomic DNA amplified the CDR3 region of rearranged TCR beta genes. The Illumina HiSeq System was used to sequence the amplified TCR beta libraries as 87-base-pair reads. The source study handled its data this way. In a later analysis, roughly 80 million unique TCR beta chains were counted across the approximately 640 repertoires, and about 9.9 million of these chains were shared by at least two donors. Raw reads were error-corrected and collapsed into unique sequences with a nearest-neighbor algorithm that merged closely related sequences to remove PCR and sequencing errors. V, D and J gene segments were assigned by aligning CDR3 sequences to IMGT reference sequences. For a sequence to be retained, a match of at least six nucleotides was required to both a V gene segment and a J gene segment. Rearrangements were classified as productive when the CDR3 lacked stop codons and remained in frame with V and J, and all other rearrangements were classified as non-productive. CDR3 was defined according to IMGT convention as the region running from the second conserved V-encoded cysteine to the conserved J-encoded phenylalanine. The earlier analysis of approximately 500 of the donors excluded sequences that lacked an unambiguous match to a single V gene segment. In an earlier analysis of a few hundred of the donors, V segments were called functional above 56.7% productive rearrangements and were called segregating when the between-donor standard deviation exceeded 5%. A statistical classification framework was built to diagnose cytomegalovirus status from the catalog of TCR beta chain sequences. In a later analysis, V and J genes were assigned by comparing TCR nucleotide sequences against IMGT/GENE-DB human TR gene sequences. In a later analysis, CDR3 sequences and most-parsimonious VDJ recombination scenarios were assigned using the TCRdist pipeline. A later analysis defined each TCR beta chain by its CDR3 amino acid sequence plus V-gene family, and excluded reads lacking a unique V-gene family. A later analysis removed several hundred highly shared, low-generation-probability nucleotide sequences to deal with suspected cross-contamination and a sequencing artifact. In a later analysis, a clonal expansion index was calculated for each public chain from normalized within-repertoire ranks of inferred template counts. Generation probabilities in a later analysis came from a VDJ recombination model fitted to out-of-frame rearrangements, and those results were checked against IGoR. In a later analysis, TCR-TCR, TCR-HLA and TCR-CMV co-occurrence was scored with hypergeometric tests, and a repertoire-size bias correction was applied to TCR pairs. False discovery rates were estimated in a later analysis by permuting HLA or CMV assignments 20 times. In a later analysis, co-occurring TCRs were grouped using DBSCAN, and TCRdist sequence similarity was added for clustering within HLA-allele-positive subsets. Co-occurrence clustering excluded repertoires with fewer than 30,000 or more than 120,000 public chains, plus five with anomalous nucleotide sharing. In TCRdb, the immuneACCESS table is reduced to in-frame sequences with V and J assigned. These tables do not hold every clone; where another copy was compared, an unresolved V gene accounts for under half, and the others remain unexplained. D and trimming come from the DNA, and the V and J calls and clone size come from that table. The sample data list about 180,000 clones, and almost 85% of these were observed just once. The ten largest clones capture around 4.8% of the sample.

This chain joins TRBV9 to TRBJ1-1; 7 nucleotides in the junction match TRBD1. Sequenced: PBMCs. The origin of this receptor is a girl aged 5-17 years in good health and CMV-seropositive. The DNA reads as follows: TGTGCCAGCAGCGTGAACAGGGGAACTGAAGCTTTCTTT. Its product reads: CASSVNRGTEAFF.